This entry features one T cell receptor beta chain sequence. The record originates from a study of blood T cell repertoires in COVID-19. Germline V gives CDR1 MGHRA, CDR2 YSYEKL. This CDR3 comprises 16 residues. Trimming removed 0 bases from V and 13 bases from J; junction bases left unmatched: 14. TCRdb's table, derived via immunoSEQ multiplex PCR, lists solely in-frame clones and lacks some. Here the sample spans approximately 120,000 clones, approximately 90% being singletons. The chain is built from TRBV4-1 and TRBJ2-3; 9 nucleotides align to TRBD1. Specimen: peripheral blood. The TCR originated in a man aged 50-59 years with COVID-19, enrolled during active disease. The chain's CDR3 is CASSQEWETGGRLEYF. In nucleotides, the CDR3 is TGCGCCAGCAGCCAAGAGTGGGAGACAGGGGGGCGTTTGGAGTATTTT.